A selection of T cell receptor beta chains follows, all from one sample in a study of blood T cell repertoires in COVID-19. Here immunoSEQ multiplex PCR was the method, and the copy in TCRdb shows in-frame clones only, minus some. Altogether more than 200,000 clones are present, less than 90% being singletons, with the ten largest covering approximately 1.6%. Sequences were obtained from peripheral blood. Source of these receptors: a man aged 70-80 years with acute or convalescent COVID-19. CDR3s include the opening cysteine and the closing phenylalanine or tryptophan. The D gene is left open where the match is weak. Size is stated for part of the rows, as once, few or many counts, or as a class when the clone is expanded.

D gene,V gene,J gene,clone size,CDR3 DNA,CDR3 protein
TRBD1,TRBV5-1,TRBJ2-2,.,TGCGCCAGCAGCGTGTCCTATGACAGGGGGCCCGGGGAGCTGTTTTTT,CASSVSYDRGPGELFF
TRBD1,TRBV19,TRBJ2-1,.,TGTGCCAGTAGTGGACAGGCTACCTCTGAGCAGTTCTTC,CASSGQATSEQFF
TRBD2,TRBV3-1/TRBV3-2,TRBJ2-1,.,TGTGCCAGCAGCCTCACGGGACTAGCGGGGCTACGCTCCTACAATGAGCAGTTCTTC,CASSLTGLAGLRSYNEQFF
.,TRBV12-3/TRBV12-4,TRBJ2-7,.,TGTGCCAGCAGTTTAGCGACAGGTTACGAGCAGTACTTC,CASSLATGYEQYF
.,TRBV3-1/TRBV3-2,TRBJ2-2,.,TGTGCCAGCAGCCAAGATTACGGGGTGAAAAACACCGGGGAGCTGTTTTTT,CASSQDYGVKNTGELFF
.,TRBV27,TRBJ1-5,once,TGTGCCAGCAGGCAGCGGGCCGAGGGACAGCCCCAGCATTTT,CASRQRAEGQPQHF
TRBD1,TRBV6-5,TRBJ2-1,.,TGTGCCAGCAGCCCCGGGACAGATCCCAATGAGCAGTTCTTC,CASSPGTDPNEQFF
TRBD1,TRBV6-5,TRBJ2-2,.,TGTGCCAGCAGTTGGGGACAGACTAACACCGGGGAGCTGTTTTTT,CASSWGQTNTGELFF
.,TRBV2,TRBJ1-2,.,TGTGCCAGCGTCACCATGAGGGATTACACCTTC,CASVTMRDYTF
TRBD1,TRBV28,TRBJ1-5,.,TGTGCCAGCAGTCTCCGACAGGGAAATCAGCCCCAGCATTTT,CASSLRQGNQPQHF
TRBD1,TRBV18,TRBJ1-6,.,TGTGCCAGCTCGCAGGACAGGGGAAATTCACCCCTCCACTTT,CASSQDRGNSPLHF
.,TRBV12-3/TRBV12-4,TRBJ2-2,.,TGTGCCAGCACTATTGTTCTTGGGGAGCTGTTTTTT,CASTIVLGELFF
.,TRBV5-1,TRBJ1-4,.,TGCGCCAGCAGCTTTGCGGGGCGGGAAAAACTGTTTTTT,CASSFAGREKLFF
.,TRBV6-5,TRBJ1-1,.,TGTGCCAGCAGTTACCCCCCTGGCTCTGAAGCTTTCTTT,CASSYPPGSEAFF
TRBD1,TRBV2,TRBJ2-5,.,TGTGCCAGCAGGCGGACAGGGAGGGAGACCCAGTACTTC,CASRRTGRETQYF
TRBD1,TRBV19,TRBJ2-1,.,TGTGCCAGTAGTAAGAGGACAGGGAGCTCCTACAATGAGCAGTTCTTC,CASSKRTGSSYNEQFF
.,TRBV24-1,TRBJ2-7,.,TGTGCCACCAGTGCTTCCCACACAGCCTACGAGCAGTACTTC,CATSASHTAYEQYF
.,TRBV19,TRBJ2-7,.,TGTGCCAGTAGTACACAGGGCTACGAGCAGTACTTC,CASSTQGYEQYF
TRBD1,TRBV11-2,TRBJ1-1,.,TGTGCCAGCAGCCGAGGGGGACAGGAAGCTTTCTTT,CASSRGGQEAFF
TRBD2,TRBV7-9,TRBJ2-5,.,TGTGCCAGCAGCTGGGGTCTAGCGGGAGAGACCCAGTACTTC,CASSWGLAGETQYF
.,TRBV6-5,TRBJ1-2,.,TGTGCCAGCAGGCCAACAGGGTTTGGCTACACCTTC,CASRPTGFGYTF
TRBD2,TRBV4-2,TRBJ2-2,.,TGTGCCAGCAGCCAAGGAGGACTAGCGGGACCTCTGGCGGGGGAGCTGTTTTTT,CASSQGGLAGPLAGELFF
TRBD2,TRBV18,TRBJ2-2,.,TGTGCTACAGCTCGGGTAGCGGGATTCACCGGGGAGCTGTTTTTT,CATARVAGFTGELFF
TRBD2,TRBV12-5,TRBJ2-1,.,TGTGCTAGTGGTTTGGCTCAGGGAGGGGTCAATGAGCAGTTCTTC,CASGLAQGGVNEQFF
TRBD1,TRBV27,TRBJ2-7,.,TGTGCCAGCATGCGGACAGGGAGCTCCTACGAGCAGTACTTC,CASMRTGSSYEQYF
TRBD1,TRBV5-6,TRBJ1-2,.,TGTGCCAGCAGCTTGGCCCTCGGACAGGGGACGGGCTACACCTTC,CASSLALGQGTGYTF
.,TRBV6-5,TRBJ2-7,.,TGTGCCAGCAGTTACGGCGGGGTATCGTCCTACGAGCAGTACTTC,CASSYGGVSSYEQYF
.,TRBV5-1,TRBJ1-6,.,TGCGCCAGCAGCTCTCTGGGCCCTAATTCACCCCTCCACTTT,CASSSLGPNSPLHF
.,TRBV3-1/TRBV3-2,TRBJ2-5,.,TGTGCCAGCAGCCAAGAAGGACAGCAAGAGACCCAGTACTTC,CASSQEGQQETQYF
TRBD1,TRBV7-8,TRBJ1-5,.,TGTGCCAGCAGCCTCAGAGACAGGGGCCTTAATCAGCCCCAGCATTTT,CASSLRDRGLNQPQHF
TRBD1,TRBV18,TRBJ1-1,many,TGTGCCAGCTCACCTGCGGACAGGGTTGCCACTGAAGCTTTCTTT,CASSPADRVATEAFF
TRBD1,TRBV7-3,TRBJ1-1,.,TGTGCCAGCAGTTCAGACAGGGAATACACTGAAGCTTTCTTT,CASSSDREYTEAFF
TRBD2,TRBV24-1,TRBJ2-3,.,TGTGCCACCAGTGATCCCAGCGGGGGAACTGGCACAGATACGCAGTATTTT,CATSDPSGGTGTDTQYF
TRBD1,TRBV5-4,TRBJ2-5,.,TGTGCCAGCAGCTTAGGGACAGGGAGAGAGACCCAGTACTTC,CASSLGTGRETQYF
TRBD2,TRBV4-3,TRBJ2-1,.,TGCGCCAGCAGCCAAGATAGTGCTAGCGGTTTCAATGAGCAGTTCTTC,CASSQDSASGFNEQFF
.,TRBV19,TRBJ2-2,.,TGTGCCAGTAAGGGGACAAGGAACACCGGGGAGCTGTTTTTT,CASKGTRNTGELFF
TRBD1,TRBV3-1/TRBV3-2,TRBJ2-1,.,TGTGCCAGCAGTCTTGTGGACAGGGGACCGGGACTACTTCTACTAGGGAATGAGCAGTTCTTC,CASSLVDRGPGLLLLGNEQFF
.,TRBV13,TRBJ2-2,.,TGTGCCAGCAGCTTAGCCGCCGGGGAGCTGTTTTTT,CASSLAAGELFF
.,TRBV4-1,TRBJ1-2,.,TGCGCCAGCAGCCAAGCCCAGACAATTAACTATGGCTACACCTTC,CASSQAQTINYGYTF
TRBD1,TRBV9,TRBJ1-2,few,TGTGCCAGCGGGGACAGCCCGTATGGCTACACCTTC,CASGDSPYGYTF
TRBD1,TRBV3-1/TRBV3-2,TRBJ2-1,.,TGTGCCAGCAGCCTACCGGGACAGGATGAGCAGTTCTTC,CASSLPGQDEQFF
TRBD1,TRBV18,TRBJ1-6,.,TGTGCCAGCTCACCGGGACAGCTTAATTCACCCCTCCACTTT,CASSPGQLNSPLHF
TRBD2,TRBV7-2,TRBJ2-7,.,TGTGCCAGCAGCACCGGGACTAGCGGAGTCCTCTTC,CASSTGTSGVLF
TRBD2,TRBV5-1,TRBJ2-7,.,TGCGCCAGCAGCCCCTCGACTAGCGGGGGCTACGAGCAGTACTTC,CASSPSTSGGYEQYF
TRBD2,TRBV11-3,TRBJ2-1,.,TGTGCCAGCAGCAAGGGACTAGCGGGAGGGTATAACAATGAGCAGTTCTTC,CASSKGLAGGYNNEQFF
TRBD1,TRBV2,TRBJ2-3,once,TGTGCCAGCAGTGCTGGGACAGCTAGCACAGATACGCAGTATTTT,CASSAGTASTDTQYF